Below, one T cell receptor beta chain is given with its context. Its antigen is not known. This sample stems from a study of cytomegalovirus exposure and HLA in healthy donors. General study results and limits: No immune exposure information besides CMV serostatus was available.

The CDR3 loop spans 14 amino acids. Trimming took 5 bases from V and 0 from J, leaving 12 bases between them. Germline lookup yields CDR1 SQVTM and CDR2 ANQGSEA. In the PCR, 60 Vbeta and 13 Jbeta primers were used. TCRdb keeps only in-frame clones here, not all; method: immunoSEQ multiplex PCR. The table records 100,000 to 150,000 clones, under 85% of them present only once. The chain uses TRBV29-1 and TRBJ2-3; maybe TRBD2 (6 bases). The clonotype was recovered from a male donor in good health and CMV-seropositive. The specimen sequenced was PBMCs. This CDR3 is CSVRAGSSTDTQYF. The CDR3 bases are TGCAGCGTTCGAGCGGGTTCTAGCACAGATACGCAGTATTTT.